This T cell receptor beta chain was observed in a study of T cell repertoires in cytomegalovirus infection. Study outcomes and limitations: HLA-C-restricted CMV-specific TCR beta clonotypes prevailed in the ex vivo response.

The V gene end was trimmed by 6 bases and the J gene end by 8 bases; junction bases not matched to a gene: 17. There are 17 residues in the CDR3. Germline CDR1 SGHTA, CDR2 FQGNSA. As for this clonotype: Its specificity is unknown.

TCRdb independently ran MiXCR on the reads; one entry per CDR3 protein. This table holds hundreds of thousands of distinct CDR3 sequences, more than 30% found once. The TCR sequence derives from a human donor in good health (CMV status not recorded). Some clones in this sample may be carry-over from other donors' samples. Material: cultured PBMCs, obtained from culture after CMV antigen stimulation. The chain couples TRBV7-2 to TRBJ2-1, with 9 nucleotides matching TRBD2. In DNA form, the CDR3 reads TGTGCCAGCAGGCTTGGGTTAGCGGGGGATCGTGTCCATGAGCAGTTCTTC. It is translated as CASRLGLAGDRVHEQFF.